These 3 T cell receptor beta chains were sequenced from one sample in a study of regulatory T cells in long-lasting Graves disease. iRepertoire HTBI primers and Arm-PCR of CDR3 regions built TCR beta libraries. TCRdb ran MiXCR on the multiplex PCR reads and lists one entry per CDR3 protein. The sample records over 650,000 distinct CDR3 sequences, roughly 30% being singletons. Sample time point: persistent/refractory GD, antithyroid drugs over 5 years with positive TRAb. TCR sequences were obtained from RNA taken from PBMCs. This sample comprised peripheral blood mononuclear cells (PBMCs), obtained when the disease was refractory, from a patient treated with antithyroid drugs. The receptors derive from a female donor with Graves disease.

The rearrangement joins TRBV5-4 to TRBJ1-2; TRBD1 matches 7 bases. Germline V gives CDR1 SGHNT, CDR2 YYREEE (reference sequence). With V trimmed by 5 bases and J by 4 bases, 8 bases remained unmatched. CDR3 size: 14 residues. The CDR3 DNA follows: TGTGCCAGCAGATACAGGGGATCGGGCTATGGCTACACCTTC. The encoded protein is CASRYRGSGYGYTF.

This clonotype was counted many times. The rearrangement links TRBV11-2 to TRBJ1-1; 7 bases agree with TRBD1. V gave up 6 bases and J gave up 6 bases; unmatched junction bases: 10. Germline CDR1 reads SGHAT; CDR2 reads FQNNGV. The CDR3 consists of 14 residues. DNA for the CDR3: TGTGCCAGCAGTCGGGGACAGCAGACTTCTGAAGCTTTCTTT. Translation: CASSRGQQTSEAFF. Variable domain in full (rest from reference TRBV11-2 and TRBJ1-1): EAGVAQSPRYKIIEKRQSVAFWCNPISGHATLYWYQQILGQGPKLLIQFQNNGVVDDSQLPKDRFSAERLKGVDSTLKIQPAKLEDSAVYLCASSRGQQTSEAFFGQGTRLTVV.

The DNA for the CDR3 is TGCAGTGCTAGTCCGAGGGCGACGGTCGGCACTGAAGCTTTCTTT. It translates to CSASPRATVGTEAFF. This chain links TRBV20-1 with TRBJ1-1, with D unclear. Germline V lookup: CDR1 DFQATT, CDR2 SNEGSKA (reference sequence). Trimming stripped 3 bases from V and 4 bases from J, with 18 bases between. The CDR3 has 15 residues.